This T cell receptor (beta chain) was recorded in a study of blood T cell repertoires in COVID-19. Germline CDR1 is MGHDK and CDR2 is SYGVNS. The CDR3 sequence is 14 residues long. Trimming left V 4 bases short and J 3 bases short, with 10 bases between. Assay: immunoSEQ multiplex PCR; the TCRdb copy retains only in-frame clones and omits some. In the table there are approximately 200,000 clones, 75% to 90% of which are singletons. The chain links TRBV25-1 to TRBJ1-5; D not resolved. The material sequenced was peripheral blood. The sequence was obtained from a man aged 30-40 years with acute or convalescent COVID-19. In DNA, the CDR3 is TGTGCCAGCAGTGGTTGGGAGTACAATCAGCCCCAGCATTTT. This gives the protein CASSGWEYNQPQHF.